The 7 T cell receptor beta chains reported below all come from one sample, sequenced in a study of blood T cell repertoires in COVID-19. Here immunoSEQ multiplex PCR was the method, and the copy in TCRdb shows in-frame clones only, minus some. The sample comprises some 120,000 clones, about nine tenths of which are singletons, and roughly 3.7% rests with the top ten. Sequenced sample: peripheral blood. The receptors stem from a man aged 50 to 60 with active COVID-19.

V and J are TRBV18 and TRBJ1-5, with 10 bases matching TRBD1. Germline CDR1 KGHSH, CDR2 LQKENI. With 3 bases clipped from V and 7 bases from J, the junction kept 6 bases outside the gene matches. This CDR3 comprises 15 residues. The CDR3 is CASSPGQGREQPQHF. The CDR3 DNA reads TGTGCCAGCTCACCGGGACAGGGGAGGGAACAGCCCCAGCATTTT.

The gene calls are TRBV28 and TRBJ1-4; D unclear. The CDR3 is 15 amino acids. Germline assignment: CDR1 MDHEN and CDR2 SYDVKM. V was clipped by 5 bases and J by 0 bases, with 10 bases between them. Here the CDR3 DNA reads TGTGCCAGCAGTATGGCAACCGCAACTAATGAAAAACTGTTTTTT. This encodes CASSMATATNEKLFF.

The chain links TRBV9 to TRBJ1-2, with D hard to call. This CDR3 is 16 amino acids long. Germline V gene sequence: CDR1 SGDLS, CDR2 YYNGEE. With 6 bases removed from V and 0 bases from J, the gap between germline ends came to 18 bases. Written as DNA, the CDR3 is TGTGCCAGCACCGCCGACGATGGCAGGACTAACTATGGCTACACCTTC. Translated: CASTADDGRTNYGYTF.

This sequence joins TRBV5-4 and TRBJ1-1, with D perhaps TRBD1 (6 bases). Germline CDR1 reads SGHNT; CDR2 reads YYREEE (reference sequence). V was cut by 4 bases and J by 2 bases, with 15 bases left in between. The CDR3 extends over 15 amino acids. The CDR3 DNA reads TGTGCCAGCAGCGGGGGCGGGGGGGCCAACACTGAAGCTTTCTTT. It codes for CASSGGGGANTEAFF.

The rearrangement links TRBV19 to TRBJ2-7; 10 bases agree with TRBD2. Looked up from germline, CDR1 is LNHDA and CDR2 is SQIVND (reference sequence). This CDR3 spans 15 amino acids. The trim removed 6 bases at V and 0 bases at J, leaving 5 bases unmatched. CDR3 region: CASSDERGGSYEQYF. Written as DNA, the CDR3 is TGTGCCAGTAGCGATGAGCGGGGGGGCTCCTACGAGCAGTACTTC.

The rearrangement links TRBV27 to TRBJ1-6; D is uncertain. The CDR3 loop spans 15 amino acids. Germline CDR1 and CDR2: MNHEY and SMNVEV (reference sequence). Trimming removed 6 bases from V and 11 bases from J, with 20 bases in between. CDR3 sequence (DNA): TGTGCCAGCAGCCCAGTTGGCTCGGGGAAGCCACCCCTCCACTTT. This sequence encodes CASSPVGSGKPPLHF.

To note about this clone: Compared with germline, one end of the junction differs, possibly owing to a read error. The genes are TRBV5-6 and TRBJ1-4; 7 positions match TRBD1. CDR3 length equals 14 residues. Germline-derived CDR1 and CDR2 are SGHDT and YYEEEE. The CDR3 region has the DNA TGTGCCAGCAGTTTGGGACAGAGTAATGAAAAACTGTTTTTT. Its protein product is CASSLGQSNEKLFF.